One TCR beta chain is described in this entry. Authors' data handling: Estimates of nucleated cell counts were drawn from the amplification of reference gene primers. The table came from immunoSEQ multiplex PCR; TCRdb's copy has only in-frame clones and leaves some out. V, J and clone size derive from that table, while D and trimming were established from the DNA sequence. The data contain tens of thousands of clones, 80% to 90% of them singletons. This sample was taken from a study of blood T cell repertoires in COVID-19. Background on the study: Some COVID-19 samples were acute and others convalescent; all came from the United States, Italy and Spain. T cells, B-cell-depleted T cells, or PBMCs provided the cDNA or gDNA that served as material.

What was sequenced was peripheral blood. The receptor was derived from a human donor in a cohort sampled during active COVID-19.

CDR3 coding DNA: TGTGCCTGGAATTCCCCGTTCCGGGACAGGTTCGGTGAGCAGTTCTTC. It is translated as CAWNSPFRDRFGEQFF. The gene calls are TRBV30 and TRBJ2-1; 8 positions match TRBD1. The CDR3 totals 16 residues. Per germline, CDR1 GTSNPN and CDR2 SVGIG (reference sequence). V lost 4 bases, J lost 9 bases, and 17 bases stayed unmatched. The full variable domain, with the rest looked up from reference TRBV30 and TRBJ2-1, is SQTIHQWPATLVQPVGSPLSLECTVEGTSNPNLYWYRQAAGRGLQLLFYSVGIGQISSEVPQNLSASRPQDRQFILSSKKLLLSDSGFYLCAWNSPFRDRFGEQFFGPGTRLTVL.